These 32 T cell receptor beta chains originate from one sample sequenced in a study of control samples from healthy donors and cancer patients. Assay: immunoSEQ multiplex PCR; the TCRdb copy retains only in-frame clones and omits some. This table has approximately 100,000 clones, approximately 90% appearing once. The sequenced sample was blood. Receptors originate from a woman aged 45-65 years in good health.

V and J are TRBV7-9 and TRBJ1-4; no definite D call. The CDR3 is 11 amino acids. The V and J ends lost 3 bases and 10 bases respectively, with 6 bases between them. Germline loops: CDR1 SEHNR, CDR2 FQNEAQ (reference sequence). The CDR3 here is CASSLLGKLFF. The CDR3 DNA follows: TGTGCCAGCAGCTTGCTCGGAAAACTGTTTTTT.

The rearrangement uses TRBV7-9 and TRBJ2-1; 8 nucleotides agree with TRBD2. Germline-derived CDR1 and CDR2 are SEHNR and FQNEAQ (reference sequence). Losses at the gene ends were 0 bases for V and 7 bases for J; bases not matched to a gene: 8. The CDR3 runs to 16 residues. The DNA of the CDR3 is TGTGCCAGCAGCTTAGCACCCGGGGGGGCCTCGAATGAGCAGTTCTTC. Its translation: CASSLAPGGASNEQFF. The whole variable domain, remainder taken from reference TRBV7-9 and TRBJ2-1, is DTGVSQNPRHKITKRGQNVTFRCDPISEHNRLYWYRQTLGQGPEFLTYFQNEAQLEKSRLLSDRFSAERPKGSFSTLEIQRTEQGDSAMYLCASSLAPGGASNEQFFGPGTRLTVL.

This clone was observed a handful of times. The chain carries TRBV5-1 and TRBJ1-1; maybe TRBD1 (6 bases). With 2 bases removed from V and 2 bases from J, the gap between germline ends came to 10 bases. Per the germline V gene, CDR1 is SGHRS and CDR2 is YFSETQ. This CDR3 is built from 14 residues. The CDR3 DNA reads TGCGCCAGCAGCTTATTAGGGGGAAACACTGAAGCTTTCTTT. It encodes CASSLLGGNTEAFF.

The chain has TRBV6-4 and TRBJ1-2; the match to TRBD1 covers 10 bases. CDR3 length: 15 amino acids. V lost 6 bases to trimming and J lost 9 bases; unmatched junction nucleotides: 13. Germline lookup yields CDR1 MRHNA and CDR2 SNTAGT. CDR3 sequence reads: CASSESSGTGERYTF. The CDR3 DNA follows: TGTGCCAGCAGCGAAAGTTCCGGGACAGGGGAACGCTACACCTTC.

CDR3 protein: CASSFGYQPQHF. The CDR3 nucleotides are TGTGCCAGCAGTTTTGGGTATCAGCCCCAGCATTTT. The chain carries TRBV12-3 or TRBV12-4 and TRBJ1-5; no definite D call. The CDR3 spans 12 residues. V lost 3 bases, J lost 5 bases, and 5 bases lay in between.

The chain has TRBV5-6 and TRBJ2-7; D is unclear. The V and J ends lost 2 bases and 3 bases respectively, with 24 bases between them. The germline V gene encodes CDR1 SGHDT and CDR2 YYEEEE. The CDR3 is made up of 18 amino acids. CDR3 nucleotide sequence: TGTGCCAGCAGCTTATCCATAGGCCCCTTGTCGCCGTACTACGAGCAGTACTTC. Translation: CASSLSIGPLSPYYEQYF.

CDR3 bases: TGTGCCAGCAGTTTCCTCACCGGGGAGCTGTTTTTT. Translating it yields CASSFLTGELFF. The chain recombines TRBV12-3 or TRBV12-4 with TRBJ2-2, with D uncertain. Between the trimmed V and J ends, which lost 3 bases and 4 bases, there was a span of 3 bases. CDR3 length: 12 amino acids.

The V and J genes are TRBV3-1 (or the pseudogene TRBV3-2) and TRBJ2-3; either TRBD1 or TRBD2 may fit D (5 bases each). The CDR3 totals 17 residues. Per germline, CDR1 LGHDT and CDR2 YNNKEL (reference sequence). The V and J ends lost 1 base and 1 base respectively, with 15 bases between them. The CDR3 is CASSQVFGAPRTDTQYF. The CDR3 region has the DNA TGTGCCAGCAGCCAAGTATTCGGGGCCCCCCGCACAGATACGCAGTATTTT.

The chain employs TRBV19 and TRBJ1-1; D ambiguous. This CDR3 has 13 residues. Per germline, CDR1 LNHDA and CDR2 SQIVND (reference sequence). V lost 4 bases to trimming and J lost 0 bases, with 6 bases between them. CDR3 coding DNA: TGTGCCAGTAGTACCTATGTGAACACTGAAGCTTTCTTT. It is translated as CASSTYVNTEAFF.

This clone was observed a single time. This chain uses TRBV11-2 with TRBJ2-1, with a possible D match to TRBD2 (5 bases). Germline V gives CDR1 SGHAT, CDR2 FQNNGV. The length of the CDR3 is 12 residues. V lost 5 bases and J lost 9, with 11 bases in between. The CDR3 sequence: CASSHRGREQFF. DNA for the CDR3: TGTGCCAGCAGCCATAGAGGGCGTGAGCAGTTCTTC.

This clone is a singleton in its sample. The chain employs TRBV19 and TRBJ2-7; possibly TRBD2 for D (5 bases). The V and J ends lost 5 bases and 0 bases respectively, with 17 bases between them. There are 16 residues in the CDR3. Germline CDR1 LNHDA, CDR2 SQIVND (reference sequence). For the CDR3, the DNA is TGTGCCAGTAGTCGGGGTTGGACGACCAGCTCCTACGAGCAGTACTTC. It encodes CASSRGWTTSSYEQYF. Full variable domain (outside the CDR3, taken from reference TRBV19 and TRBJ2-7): DGGITQSPKYLFRKEGQNVTLSCEQNLNHDAMYWYRQDPGQGLRLIYYSQIVNDFQKGDIAEGYSVSREKKESFPLTVTSAQKNPTAFYLCASSRGWTTSSYEQYFGPGTRLTVT.

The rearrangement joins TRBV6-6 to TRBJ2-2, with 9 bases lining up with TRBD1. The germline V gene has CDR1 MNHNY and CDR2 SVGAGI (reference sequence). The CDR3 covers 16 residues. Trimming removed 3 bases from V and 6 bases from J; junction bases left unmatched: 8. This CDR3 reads CASSYPGQGGPGELFF. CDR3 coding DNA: TGTGCCAGCAGTTATCCGGGACAGGGCGGCCCCGGGGAGCTGTTTTTT.

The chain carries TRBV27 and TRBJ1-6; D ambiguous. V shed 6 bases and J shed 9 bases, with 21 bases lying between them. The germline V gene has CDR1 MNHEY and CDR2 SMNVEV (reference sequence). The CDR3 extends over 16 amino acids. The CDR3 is CASSLLLEGSSSPLHF. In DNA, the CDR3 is TGTGCCAGCAGCCTATTGTTAGAGGGTAGTAGTTCACCCCTCCACTTT.

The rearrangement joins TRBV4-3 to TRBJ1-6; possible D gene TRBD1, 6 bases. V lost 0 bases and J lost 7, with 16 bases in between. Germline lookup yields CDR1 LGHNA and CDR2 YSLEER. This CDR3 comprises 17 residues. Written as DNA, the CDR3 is TGCGCCAGCAGCCAAGACCCCCCGGGGGCCGACAATTCACCCCTCCACTTT. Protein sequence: CASSQDPPGADNSPLHF.

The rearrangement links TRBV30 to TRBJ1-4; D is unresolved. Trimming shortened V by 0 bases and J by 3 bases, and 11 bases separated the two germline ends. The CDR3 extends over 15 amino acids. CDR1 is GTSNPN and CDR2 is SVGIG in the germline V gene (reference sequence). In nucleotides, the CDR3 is TGTGCCTGGAGTGTATCGGCACAGCCTAATGAAAAACTGTTTTTT. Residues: CAWSVSAQPNEKLFF.

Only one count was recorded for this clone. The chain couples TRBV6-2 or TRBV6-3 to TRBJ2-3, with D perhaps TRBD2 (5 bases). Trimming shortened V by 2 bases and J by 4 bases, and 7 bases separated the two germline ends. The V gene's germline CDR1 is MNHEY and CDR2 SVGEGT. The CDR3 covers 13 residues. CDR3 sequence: CASSYAGADTQYF. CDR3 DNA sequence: TGTGCCAGCAGTTACGCCGGGGCAGATACGCAGTATTTT.

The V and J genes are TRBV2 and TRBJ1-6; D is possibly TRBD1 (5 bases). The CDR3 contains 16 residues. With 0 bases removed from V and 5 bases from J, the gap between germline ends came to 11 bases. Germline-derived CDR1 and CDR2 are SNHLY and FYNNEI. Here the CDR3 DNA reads TGTGCCAGCAGTGAAGCTGGGGGAAGAAATAATTCACCCCTCCACTTT. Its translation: CASSEAGGRNNSPLHF.

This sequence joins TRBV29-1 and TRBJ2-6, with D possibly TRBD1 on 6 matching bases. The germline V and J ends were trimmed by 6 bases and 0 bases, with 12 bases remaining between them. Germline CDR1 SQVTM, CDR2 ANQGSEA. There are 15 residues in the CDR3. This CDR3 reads CSVGDRISGANVLTF. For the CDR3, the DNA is TGCAGCGTAGGCGACAGGATCTCTGGGGCCAACGTCCTGACTTTC.

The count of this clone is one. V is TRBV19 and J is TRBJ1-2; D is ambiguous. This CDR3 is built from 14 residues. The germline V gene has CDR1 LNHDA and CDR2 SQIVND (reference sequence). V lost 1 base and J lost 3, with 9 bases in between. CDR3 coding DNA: TGTGCCAGTAGTATAGTTGGGGAGGACTATGGCTACACCTTC. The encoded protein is CASSIVGEDYGYTF.

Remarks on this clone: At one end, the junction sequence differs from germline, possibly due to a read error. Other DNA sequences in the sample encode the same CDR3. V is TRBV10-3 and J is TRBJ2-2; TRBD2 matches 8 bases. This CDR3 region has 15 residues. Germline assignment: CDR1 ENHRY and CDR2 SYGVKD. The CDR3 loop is CAILVVAGPTGELFF. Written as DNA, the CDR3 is TGCGCCATCCTCGTAGTAGCGGGACCCACCGGGGAGCTGTTTTTT.

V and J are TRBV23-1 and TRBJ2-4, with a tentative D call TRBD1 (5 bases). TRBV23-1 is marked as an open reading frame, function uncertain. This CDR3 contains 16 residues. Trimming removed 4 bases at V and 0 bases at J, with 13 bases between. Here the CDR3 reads CASSPYRLTAKNIQYF. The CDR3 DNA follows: TGCGCCAGCAGTCCATACAGGTTGACAGCCAAAAACATTCAGTACTTC.

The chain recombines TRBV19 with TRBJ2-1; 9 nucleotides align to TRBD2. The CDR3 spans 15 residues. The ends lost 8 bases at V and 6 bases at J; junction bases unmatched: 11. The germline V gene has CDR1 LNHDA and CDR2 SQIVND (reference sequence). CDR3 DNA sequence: TGTGCCAGTCTTCCAGCGGGAGGTATGGGCAATGAGCAGTTCTTC. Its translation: CASLPAGGMGNEQFF.

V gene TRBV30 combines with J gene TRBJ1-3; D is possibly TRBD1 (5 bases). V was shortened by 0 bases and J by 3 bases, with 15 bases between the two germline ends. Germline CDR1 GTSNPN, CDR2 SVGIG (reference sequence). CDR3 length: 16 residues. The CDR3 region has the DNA TGTGCCTGGAGTGTACTAGGCAGGGCGGGTGGAAACACCATATATTTT. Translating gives CAWSVLGRAGGNTIYF.

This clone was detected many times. The CDR3 here is CASSSGPTGQYF. The CDR3 region has the DNA TGTGCCAGCAGTTCAGGGCCTACGGGGCAGTACTTC. The chain links TRBV12-3 or TRBV12-4 to TRBJ2-7, with D perhaps matching TRBD1 (5 bases). V was shortened by 4 bases and J by 9 bases, with 13 bases between the two germline ends. The CDR3 spans 12 residues.

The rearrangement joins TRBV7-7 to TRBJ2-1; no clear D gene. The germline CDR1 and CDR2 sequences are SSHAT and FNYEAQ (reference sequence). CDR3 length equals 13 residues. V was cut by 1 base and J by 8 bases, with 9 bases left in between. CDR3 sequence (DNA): TGTGCCAGCAGCTTAGGCCGGTACGATGAGCAGTTCTTC. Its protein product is CASSLGRYDEQFF.

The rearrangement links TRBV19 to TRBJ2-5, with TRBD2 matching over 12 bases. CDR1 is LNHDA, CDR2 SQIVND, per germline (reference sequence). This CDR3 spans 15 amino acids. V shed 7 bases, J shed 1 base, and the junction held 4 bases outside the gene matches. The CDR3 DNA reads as TGTGCCAGTACCCAGACTAGCGGGGGCCAAGAGACCCAGTACTTC. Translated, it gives CASTQTSGGQETQYF.

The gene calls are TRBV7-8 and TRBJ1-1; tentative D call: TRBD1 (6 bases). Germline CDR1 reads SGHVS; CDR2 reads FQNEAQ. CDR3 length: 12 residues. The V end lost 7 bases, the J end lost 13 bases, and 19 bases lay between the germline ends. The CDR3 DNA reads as TGTGCCAGCACCGGCCGCGGGGGGCTTCTTTTCTTT. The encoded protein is CASTGRGGLLFF.

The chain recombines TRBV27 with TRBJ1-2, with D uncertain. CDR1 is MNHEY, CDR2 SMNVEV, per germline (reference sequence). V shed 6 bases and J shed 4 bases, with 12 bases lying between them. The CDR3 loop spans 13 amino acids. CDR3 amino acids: CASSQSGSYGYTF. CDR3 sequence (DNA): TGTGCCAGCAGCCAATCTGGCTCCTATGGCTACACCTTC.

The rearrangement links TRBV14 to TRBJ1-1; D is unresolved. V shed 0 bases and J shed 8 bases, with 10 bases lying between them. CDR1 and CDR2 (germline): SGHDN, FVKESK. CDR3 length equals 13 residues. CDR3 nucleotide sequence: TGTGCCAGCAGCCAAGAGCGGGGTGTCGAAGCTTTCTTT. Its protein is CASSQERGVEAFF.

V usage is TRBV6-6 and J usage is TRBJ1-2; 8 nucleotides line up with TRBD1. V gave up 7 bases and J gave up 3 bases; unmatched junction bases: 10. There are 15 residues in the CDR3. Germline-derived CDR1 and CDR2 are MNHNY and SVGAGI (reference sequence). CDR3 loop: CASTSTGGRDYGYTF. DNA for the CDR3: TGTGCCAGCACCTCAACAGGGGGTCGTGACTATGGCTACACCTTC.

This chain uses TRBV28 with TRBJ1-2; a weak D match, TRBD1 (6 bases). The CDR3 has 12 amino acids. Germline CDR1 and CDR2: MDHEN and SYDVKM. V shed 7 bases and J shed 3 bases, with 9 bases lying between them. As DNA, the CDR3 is TGTGCCAGCACGGACAGCCACTATGGCTACACCTTC. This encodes CASTDSHYGYTF.

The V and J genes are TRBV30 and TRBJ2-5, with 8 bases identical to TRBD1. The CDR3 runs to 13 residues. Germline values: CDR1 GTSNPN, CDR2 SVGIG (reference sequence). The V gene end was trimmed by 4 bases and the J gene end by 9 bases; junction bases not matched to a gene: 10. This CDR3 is CAWKETGAMAQYF. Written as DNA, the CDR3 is TGTGCCTGGAAGGAGACAGGGGCCATGGCCCAGTACTTC.